The rows below give T cell receptor beta chains drawn from one sample of a study of T cell changes during pregnancy in multiple sclerosis. Libraries were prepared by immunoSEQ multiplex PCR; TCRdb keeps only in-frame clonotypes and omits some of them. The sample has about 59,000 clones; 91% are singletons. The material sequenced was peripheral blood, taken before pregnancy. These receptors were collected from a female donor with multiple sclerosis, enrolled in a pregnancy study. The CDR3 runs from the conserved cysteine through the conserved F or W. D genes are given only for firm matches. Not every row has a clone size; where given, it reads once, few, many or a size class.

clone size	D gene	V gene	J gene	CDR3 protein	CDR3 DNA
once	TRBD2	TRBV9	TRBJ2-1	CASSVVSGGGANEQFF	TGTGCCAGCAGCGTAGTTTCAGGCGGGGGGGCAAATGAGCAGTTCTTC
NA	TRBD1	TRBV5-1	TRBJ1-2	CASSLDQTGGSYTF	TGCGCCAGCAGCTTGGACCAAACAGGGGGCAGCTACACCTTC
NA	TRBD1	TRBV4-1	TRBJ2-7	CASSQFEQDRATYEQYF	TGCGCCAGCAGCCAGTTCGAGCAGGACAGGGCTACCTACGAGCAGTACTTC
NA	TRBD1	TRBV6-5	TRBJ2-7	CASSTGTGAAEQYF	TGTGCCAGCAGTACCGGGACAGGGGCGGCCGAGCAGTACTTC
NA	NA	TRBV5-1	TRBJ2-7	CASSLFARSVYEQYF	TGCGCCAGCAGCTTGTTCGCCAGGTCTGTCTACGAGCAGTACTTC
NA	NA	TRBV25-1	TRBJ1-2	CASSELPLSGGYGYTF	TGTGCCAGCAGTGAACTCCCTCTCTCTGGCGGCTATGGCTACACCTTC
NA	TRBD1	TRBV5-6	TRBJ1-2	CASSPGQGYGYTF	TGTGCCAGCAGCCCGGGACAGGGGTATGGCTACACCTTC
NA	NA	TRBV5-4	TRBJ2-2	CASSLVRGSTGELFF	TGTGCCAGCAGTCTGGTGCGGGGAAGTACCGGGGAGCTGTTTTTT
NA	NA	TRBV15	TRBJ1-1	CATSRDPGGLPEAFF	TGTGCCACCAGCAGAGATCCGGGGGGTCTACCTGAAGCTTTCTTT
NA	NA	TRBV7-9	TRBJ1-1	CASSPRTVNTEAFF	TGTGCCAGCAGCCCCCGGACAGTTAACACTGAAGCTTTCTTT
NA	NA	TRBV7-8	TRBJ1-2	CASSQGGGYTF	TGTGCCAGCAGCCAGGGTGGGGGCTACACCTTC
NA	TRBD2	TRBV9	TRBJ2-3	CASSPSGATQYF	TGTGCCAGCAGCCCAAGCGGGGCTACGCAGTATTTT
NA	TRBD2	TRBV27	TRBJ2-2	CASLAGRTGELFF	TGTGCCAGCTTAGCGGGGAGAACCGGGGAGCTGTTTTTT
NA	TRBD1	TRBV27	TRBJ1-1	CASSPGQGAGNTEAFF	TGTGCCAGCAGTCCGGGACAGGGGGCAGGGAACACTGAAGCTTTCTTT
NA	NA	TRBV6-5	TRBJ2-7	CASSPTRVYEQYF	TGTGCCAGCAGCCCAACGCGGGTGTACGAGCAGTACTTC
NA	NA	TRBV10-3	TRBJ1-2	CAISESISDWRGGYTF	TGTGCCATCAGTGAGTCGATCTCGGACTGGAGGGGTGGCTACACCTTC
NA	TRBD1	TRBV9	TRBJ1-2	CASSRTGGSSNYGYTF	TGTGCCAGCAGTAGAACAGGGGGCTCTTCTAACTATGGCTACACCTTC
NA	TRBD1	TRBV5-4	TRBJ1-4	CASSRAGGDLEKLFF	TGTGCCAGCAGCCGGGCAGGGGGAGACTTGGAAAAACTGTTTTTT
NA	NA	TRBV25-1	TRBJ1-1	CASSEFGTPNTEAFF	TGTGCCAGCAGTGAGTTCGGGACACCCAACACTGAAGCTTTCTTT
NA	TRBD2	TRBV5-1	TRBJ2-2	CASSHPGLAGQTGELFF	TGCGCCAGCAGCCACCCGGGACTAGCGGGACAGACCGGGGAGCTGTTTTTT
NA	NA	TRBV5-4	TRBJ2-2	CASSLARGAENTGELFF	TGTGCCAGCAGCTTGGCCAGGGGCGCGGAGAACACCGGGGAGCTGTTTTTT
once	TRBD1	TRBV4-1	TRBJ2-7	CASSQELGTGGDEQYF	TGCGCCAGCAGCCAAGAATTGGGGACAGGGGGCGACGAGCAGTACTTC
NA	NA	TRBV7-2	TRBJ1-4	CASSLLRATNEKLFF	TGTGCCAGCAGCTTACTGAGGGCAACTAATGAAAAACTGTTTTTT
NA	NA	TRBV4-3	TRBJ1-5	CASSQIRDYSNQPQHF	TGCGCCAGCAGCCAAATCCGGGACTATAGCAATCAGCCCCAGCATTTT
NA	NA	TRBV5-4	TRBJ2-5	CASSLAAGLGDQETQYF	TGTGCCAGCAGCTTGGCCGCGGGACTGGGGGACCAAGAGACCCAGTACTTC
NA	NA	TRBV15	TRBJ2-6	CATSRAGMPGANVLTF	TGTGCCACCAGCAGAGCGGGGATGCCTGGGGCCAACGTCCTGACTTTC
NA	TRBD1	TRBV7-6	TRBJ2-3	CASSKLQGARTDTQYF	TGTGCCAGCAGCAAACTGCAGGGGGCTAGGACAGATACGCAGTATTTT
NA	NA	TRBV7-8	TRBJ1-2	CASSPGGPYTF	TGTGCCAGCAGCCCAGGAGGGCCGTACACCTTC
NA	TRBD2	TRBV5-6	TRBJ2-5	CASSLATSGGLVTQYF	TGTGCCAGCAGCTTGGCGACTAGCGGGGGGTTGGTGACCCAGTACTTC
NA	NA	TRBV7-9	TRBJ1-4	CASSLGQYIKLFF	TGTGCCAGCAGCTTAGGACAGTACATAAAACTGTTTTTT
NA	NA	TRBV6-1	TRBJ2-7	CASRFYRAAAYEQYF	TGTGCCAGCAGATTTTACAGGGCAGCGGCCTACGAGCAGTACTTC
NA	NA	TRBV10-2	TRBJ2-7	CASSEGGGLVTYEQYF	TGCGCCAGCAGTGAAGGGGGGGGGCTTGTTACCTACGAGCAGTACTTC
NA	TRBD1	TRBV10-2	TRBJ2-7	CASSDYDREYEQYF	TGCGCCAGCAGTGACTACGACAGGGAGTACGAGCAGTACTTC
NA	TRBD1	TRBV5-4	TRBJ2-3	CASSPETGTVGDTQYF	TGTGCCAGCAGCCCCGAGACAGGGACAGTGGGAGATACGCAGTATTTT
NA	NA	TRBV5-8	TRBJ1-1	CASSLDAAVEAFF	TGTGCCAGCAGCTTGGACGCGGCGGTGGAAGCTTTCTTT
NA	NA	TRBV7-9	TRBJ1-5	CASSLGQRGNQPQHF	TGTGCCAGCAGCTTAGGGCAGAGGGGCAATCAGCCCCAGCATTTT
NA	NA	TRBV6-4	TRBJ2-2	CASRAPGAGELFF	TGTGCCAGCAGGGCCCCCGGGGCCGGGGAGCTGTTTTTT
NA	NA	TRBV5-8	TRBJ2-5	CASKLRPHQDF	TGTGCCAGCAAACTTCGACCCCATCAGGACTTC
NA	TRBD1	TRBV23-1	TRBJ2-2	CASSHGPFSGGTNTGELFF	TGCGCCAGCAGTCATGGCCCCTTCTCAGGGGGCACGAACACCGGGGAGCTGTTTTTT
NA	NA	TRBV6-5	TRBJ1-2	CASSADTNYGYTF	TGTGCCAGCAGTGCGGACACAAACTATGGCTACACCTTC
NA	TRBD1	TRBV15	TRBJ2-7	CATRRQGAHEQYF	TGTGCCACCAGGCGACAGGGGGCACACGAGCAGTACTTC
NA	TRBD2	TRBV5-6	TRBJ2-5	CASSSGLAGGRGQETQYF	TGTGCCAGCAGCTCGGGACTAGCGGGGGGGCGGGGTCAAGAGACCCAGTACTTC
NA	TRBD2	TRBV9	TRBJ2-3	CASSVRAGGPGDTQYF	TGTGCCAGCAGCGTACGTGCGGGGGGGCCGGGAGATACGCAGTATTTT
NA	NA	TRBV14	TRBJ2-3	CASSRDQGGLGTDTQYF	TGTGCCAGCAGCCGAGATCAGGGGGGTTTAGGCACAGATACGCAGTATTTT
NA	TRBD1	TRBV19	TRBJ2-5	CASSIRGTTGQETQYF	TGTGCCAGTAGTATAAGGGGGACGACAGGGCAGGAGACCCAGTACTTC
NA	NA	TRBV29-1	TRBJ2-7	CSVLESRQSSYEQYF	TGCAGCGTCCTTGAGAGTAGACAATCGTCCTACGAGCAGTACTTC
NA	NA	TRBV6-6	TRBJ1-1	CASSYAAAGEAFF	TGTGCCAGCAGTTACGCGGCGGCTGGGGAAGCTTTCTTT
NA	NA	TRBV13	TRBJ1-1	CASSSRRVMNTEAFF	TGTGCCAGCAGCAGTAGACGGGTTATGAACACTGAAGCTTTCTTT
few	TRBD2	TRBV5-1	TRBJ2-1	CASSLAGLAGGHYNEQFF	TGCGCCAGCAGCTTGGCGGGACTAGCGGGGGGGCACTACAATGAGCAGTTCTTC
NA	NA	TRBV7-2	TRBJ2-2	CASSLGGGAAGELFF	TGTGCCAGCAGCTTGGGTGGGGGGGCGGCCGGGGAGCTGTTTTTT
NA	NA	TRBV19	TRBJ2-1	CASTLGGEGEQFF	TGTGCCAGTACCCTAGGAGGAGAGGGTGAGCAGTTCTTC
NA	NA	TRBV6-1	TRBJ1-5	CASSELTGRNQPQHF	TGTGCCAGCAGTGAATTGACAGGACGCAATCAGCCCCAGCATTTT
NA	TRBD1	TRBV5-6	TRBJ2-7	CASTRQGAYEQYF	TGTGCCAGCACACGACAGGGTGCCTACGAGCAGTACTTC